The TCR beta chain described here comes from a study of cytomegalovirus exposure and HLA in healthy donors (dated by TCRdb to the late 2010s). Looking at the study overall: An earlier analysis of 587 of the donors reported 276 Gb of sequence data and around 120 million unique TCR beta sequences obtained from approximately 180 million T cells. Around 320 gigabases of sequencing data and some 85 million unique TCR sequences were included in an early release covering under 650 HLA-typed donors. Of the 350 to 450 genotyped donors, over 70% fell in the genetic ancestry cluster associated with self-reported Caucasian donors. The study was designed to test whether signatures of past pathogen exposure could be identified by cataloging public T cell receptors. The study used immunosequencing to profile the T cell repertoires of under 700 subjects and linked those repertoires to cytomegalovirus serostatus. Along with the approximately 650-subject first cohort, a separate validation cohort of some 130 different subjects was used. High-throughput TCR immunosequencing, statistical association of individual TCRs with disease status, and machine learning were combined to predict cytomegalovirus infection status. A later analysis re-analyzed previously published TCR beta repertoires from several hundred donors and added high-resolution HLA genotyping to study TCR occurrence patterns. In the later analysis, no new phenotypic data were used to find candidate immune exposures; instead, reliance was placed on TCR beta sequences and their occurrence across donors. In an earlier analysis of 587 of the donors, high-throughput TCR beta sequencing was used to judge whether each TCR beta V gene segment behaved as functional or pseudogenic. Donor age, sex, ethnicity and CMV serostatus were compiled together with the repertoire data. A later genetic analysis used genome-wide SNP genotypes for 398 of the 666 donors, treating that subset as a discovery cohort. Every repertoire in the discovery cohort had been generated on one and the same sequencing platform. Both class I and class II loci were covered by HLA typing, at four-digit resolution. Typing coverage differed by locus: A, B, C, DRB1 and DQB1 were typed in roughly 629-630 donors, DQA1 in about 550, DPA1 in 600 to 610, and DPB1 in roughly 450. Because of strong linkage in the cohort, five DR-DQ haplotypes were treated as single units for association and clustering. Among 398 genotyped donors of the cohort, an average of around 250,000 unique TCR beta nucleotide sequences was sequenced per donor, of which roughly 18% were non-productive. What the authors observed across the whole study: A later analysis found that HLA-associated TCR beta chains were more clonally expanded and had lower generation probabilities than equally common non-associated chains. Immune exposure information for the cohort was limited to CMV serostatus. Most TCR sequences were observed very rarely across donors, whereas some public TCRs were present in many individuals. In a later genetic analysis, fewer N-insertions in productive TCRs were reported among donors in an Asian-associated ancestry cluster than the roughly 700-donor mean. A later genetic analysis associated a missense DCLRE1C variant with V-gene and J-gene trimming of TCR beta chains, and an independent cohort replicated the association. Broadly in line with IMGT annotations, most TCR beta V segments showed up in productive rearrangements about 87% or about 30% of the time in an earlier analysis of around 550 of the donors. The authors suggested that the approach could potentially be generalized to other disease states and immunological phenotypes. A few of the identified cytomegalovirus-associated TCR beta chains were confirmed in vitro to be specific for cytomegalovirus antigens. In a later analysis, TCR association rates were found to vary across HLA loci, with the most associated TCRs seen for DRB1 alleles and the fewest for HLA-C alleles. Some IMGT-functional V segments, including TRBV6-2 and TRBV6-3, could not be distinguished by the 87-base-pair reads and were therefore excluded. In a later analysis, several top co-occurrence clusters were reported to appear linked to parvovirus B19, influenza, CMV and Epstein-Barr virus. The classifier was reported to diagnose cytomegalovirus status with high specificity and sensitivity in both the original cohort and the validation cohort. A further reported finding was that TCR beta sequences accurately predicted the HLA-A and HLA-B alleles for most subjects in the first cohort. Only TCR beta chains were sequenced in this cohort, and the absence of alpha or paired-chain data limited detectable features. Linkage disequilibrium might explain the correlated functional status among segregating V segments, but an unknown experimental factor could not be excluded. The study listed 150 to 200 TCR beta chains as associated with cytomegalovirus. At a false discovery rate of 0.05, a later analysis linked around 15,000 TCR beta sequences to specific HLA alleles. A cluster of highly shared sequence variants was judged likely to be a technical artifact of the sequencing pipeline. According to a later analysis, most CMV-associated TCR beta chains appeared to be HLA-restricted, and the HLA associations seemed to be driven largely by CMV exposure. The earlier analysis of around 600 of the donors excluded 15 to 20 rarely observed V segments, including chromosome 9 orphons, because counts were too low. When HLA alleles, especially DR and DQ, strongly co-occurred, attributing TCR associations to individual alleles was difficult. Because HLA typing was missing for some donors at each locus, association tests included only the typed subset. Presence/absence analyses assumed roughly uniform sequencing depth across donors, an assumption that may not hold.

The germline V gene encodes CDR1 KGHSH and CDR2 LQKENI. The CDR3 runs 16 amino acids, cysteine and phenylalanine included. This entry keeps only the CDR3 DNA: 48 bases, framed from base 1. Compared with germline, V lacks 4 bases and J lacks 6 bases; bases without a gene match: 8. Library preparation was by the immunoSEQ multiplex PCR assay. For the multiplex PCR, a mixture combining 60 forward primers for TCR Vbeta segments and 13 reverse primers for TCR Jbeta segments was used. Amplification of the CDR3 region of rearranged TCR beta genes was performed with a multiplex PCR assay on genomic DNA. The Illumina HiSeq System was used to sequence the amplified TCR beta libraries as 87-base-pair reads. The original methods were these. A later analysis counted 65 million to 90 million unique TCR beta chains across the 650 to 700 repertoires, and around 12 million of these chains were shared by at least two donors. A nearest-neighbor algorithm error-corrected the raw reads and collapsed the reads into unique sequences, merging closely related sequences to remove PCR and sequencing errors. V, D and J gene segments were assigned by aligning CDR3 sequences to IMGT reference sequences. For a sequence to be retained, a match of at least six nucleotides to both a V gene segment and a J gene segment was required. A rearrangement was called productive if the CDR3 had no stop codons and remained in frame with V and J, and every other rearrangement was called non-productive. Following IMGT convention, CDR3 was defined as the stretch from the second conserved V-encoded cysteine up to the conserved J-encoded phenylalanine. In an earlier analysis of around 600 of the donors, sequences lacking an unambiguous match to a single V gene segment were excluded. In an earlier analysis of around 600 of the donors, V segments were called functional above 56.7% productive rearrangements and were called segregating when the between-donor standard deviation exceeded 5%. To diagnose cytomegalovirus status from the catalog of TCR beta chain sequences, a statistical classification framework was built. In a later analysis, V and J genes were assigned by comparing TCR nucleotide sequences against IMGT/GENE-DB human TR gene sequences. In a later analysis, CDR3 sequences and most-parsimonious VDJ recombination scenarios were assigned using the TCRdist pipeline. In a later analysis, each TCR beta chain was defined by its CDR3 amino acid sequence together with its V-gene family, and reads without a unique V-gene family were excluded. A later analysis removed 550 to 700 highly shared, low-generation-probability nucleotide sequences to deal with suspected cross-contamination and a sequencing artifact. A later analysis calculated a clonal expansion index for each public chain from normalized within-repertoire ranks of inferred template counts. In a later analysis, generation probabilities were computed with a VDJ recombination model fitted to out-of-frame rearrangements, and the resulting probabilities were checked against IGoR. In a later analysis, TCR-TCR, TCR-HLA and TCR-CMV co-occurrence was scored with hypergeometric tests, and a repertoire-size bias correction was applied to TCR pairs. A later analysis estimated false discovery rates by permuting HLA or CMV assignments 20 times. A later analysis grouped co-occurring TCRs with DBSCAN, adding TCRdist sequence similarity when clustering within HLA-allele-positive subsets. For co-occurrence clustering, repertoires with fewer than 30,000 or more than 120,000 public chains were excluded, along with a handful of repertoires with anomalous nucleotide sharing. In its TCRdb copy, this immuneACCESS table keeps in-frame sequences only and misses some clones. Where compared with another copy, unresolved V genes explain less than half of these, and the others have no known cause. That table furnishes V, J and clone size, whereas the DNA furnished D and trimming. The sample table gives about 210,000 clones. Of the sample, roughly 0.98% falls within the top ten clones.

In total, roughly 670 healthy bone marrow donors made up the cohort. All cohort members were sampled while nominally healthy, although unrecorded immune exposures were likely present. The donor tested CMV seropositive, placing the donor among the 250 to 350 seropositive members of the cohort. A peripheral blood sample was provided by each donor, and peripheral blood mononuclear cells were used for TCR beta sequencing. The Qiagen DNeasy Blood Extraction Kit was used to extract genomic DNA from the blood cell samples. A note on this clone: The target of this receptor is not known.

The sequenced sample was PBMCs. This chain joins TRBV18 to TRBJ1-6, with TRBD1 identical over 8 junction bases. The sequence derives from a woman in her thirties in good health and CMV-seropositive. In nucleotides, the sequence is TGTGCCAGCTCACGCGGGCAGGGGGCTGGTAATTCACCCCTCCACTTT. The translation is CASSRGQGAGNSPLHF.